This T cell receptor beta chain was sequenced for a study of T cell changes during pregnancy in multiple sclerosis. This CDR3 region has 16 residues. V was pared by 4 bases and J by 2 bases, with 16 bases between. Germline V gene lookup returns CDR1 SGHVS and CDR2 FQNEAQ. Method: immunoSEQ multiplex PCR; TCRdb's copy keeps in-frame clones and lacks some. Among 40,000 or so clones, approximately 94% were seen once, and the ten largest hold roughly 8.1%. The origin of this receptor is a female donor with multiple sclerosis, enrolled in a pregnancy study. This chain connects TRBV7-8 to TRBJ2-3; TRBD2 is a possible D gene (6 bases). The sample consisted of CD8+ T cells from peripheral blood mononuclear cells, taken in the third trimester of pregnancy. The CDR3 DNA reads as TGTGCCAGCAGCTGGGACCGGGACTCCATCACAGATACGCAGTATTTT. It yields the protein CASSWDRDSITDTQYF.